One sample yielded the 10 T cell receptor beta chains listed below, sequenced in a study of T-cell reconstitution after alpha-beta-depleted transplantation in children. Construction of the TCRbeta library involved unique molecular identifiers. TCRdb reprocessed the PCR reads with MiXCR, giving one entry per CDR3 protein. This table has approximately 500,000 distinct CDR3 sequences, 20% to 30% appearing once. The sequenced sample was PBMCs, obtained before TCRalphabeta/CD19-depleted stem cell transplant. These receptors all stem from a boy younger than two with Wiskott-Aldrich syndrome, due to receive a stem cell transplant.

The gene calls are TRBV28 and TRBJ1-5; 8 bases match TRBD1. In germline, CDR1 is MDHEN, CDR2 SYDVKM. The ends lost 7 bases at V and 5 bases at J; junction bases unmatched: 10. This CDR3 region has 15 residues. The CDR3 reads CASNLPLTGDQPQHF. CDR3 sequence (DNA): TGTGCCAGCAATCTTCCCCTGACAGGGGATCAGCCCCAGCATTTT.

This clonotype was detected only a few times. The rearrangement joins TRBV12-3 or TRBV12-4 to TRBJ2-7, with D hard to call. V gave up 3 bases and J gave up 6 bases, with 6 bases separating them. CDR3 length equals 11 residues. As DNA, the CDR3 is TGTGCCAGCAGTTTTCTAGGCGAGCAGTACTTC. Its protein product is CASSFLGEQYF.

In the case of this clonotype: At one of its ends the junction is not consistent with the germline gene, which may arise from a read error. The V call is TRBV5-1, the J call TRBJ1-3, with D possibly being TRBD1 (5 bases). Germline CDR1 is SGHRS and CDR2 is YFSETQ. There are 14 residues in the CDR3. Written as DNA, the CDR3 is TGCGCCAGCACCCGAGGAGGGGTGGGAAACACCATTTATTTT. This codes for CASTRGGVGNTIYF. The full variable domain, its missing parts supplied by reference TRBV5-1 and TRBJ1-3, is KAGVTQTPRYLIKTRGQQVTLSCSPISGHRSVSWYQQTPGQGLQFLFEYFSETQRNKGNFPGRFSGRQFSNSRSEMNVSTLELGDSALYLCASTRGGVGNTIYFGEGSWLTVV.

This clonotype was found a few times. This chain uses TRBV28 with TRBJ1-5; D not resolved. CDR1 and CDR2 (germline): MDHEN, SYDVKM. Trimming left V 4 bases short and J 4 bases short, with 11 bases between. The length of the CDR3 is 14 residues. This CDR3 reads CASSWQALNQPQHF. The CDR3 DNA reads TGTGCCAGCAGTTGGCAGGCCTTGAATCAGCCCCAGCATTTT.

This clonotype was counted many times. CDR3 loop: CASSQGGSSYNEQFF. CDR3 nucleotide sequence: TGTGCCAGCAGCCAGGGGGGGAGCTCCTACAATGAGCAGTTCTTC. V gene TRBV3-1 combines with J gene TRBJ2-1; TRBD2 agrees at 7 bases. The ends lost 3 bases at V and 0 bases at J; junction bases unmatched: 2. This CDR3 contains 15 residues. Germline V gene lookup returns CDR1 LGHDT and CDR2 YNNKEL (reference sequence).

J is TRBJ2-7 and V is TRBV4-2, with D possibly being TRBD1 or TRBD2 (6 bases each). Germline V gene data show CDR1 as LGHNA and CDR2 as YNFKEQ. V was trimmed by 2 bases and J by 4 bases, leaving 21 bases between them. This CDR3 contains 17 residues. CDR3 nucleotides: TGTGCCAGCAGCCAAAACCACGACAGGAGGGGGGCTTACGAGCAGTACTTC. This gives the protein CASSQNHDRRGAYEQYF.

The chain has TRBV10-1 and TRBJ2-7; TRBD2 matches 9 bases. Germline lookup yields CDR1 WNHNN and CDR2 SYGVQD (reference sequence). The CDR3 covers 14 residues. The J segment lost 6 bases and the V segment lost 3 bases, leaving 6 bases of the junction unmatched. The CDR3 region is CASSESGRFGEQYF. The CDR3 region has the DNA TGCGCCAGCAGTGAAAGCGGGAGGTTTGGCGAGCAGTACTTC.

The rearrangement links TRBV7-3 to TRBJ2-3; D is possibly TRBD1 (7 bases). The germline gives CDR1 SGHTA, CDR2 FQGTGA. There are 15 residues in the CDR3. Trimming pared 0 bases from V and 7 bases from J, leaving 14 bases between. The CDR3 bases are TGTGCCAGCAGCTTAACGGCAGGGGGAGGTAATACGCAGTATTTT. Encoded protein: CASSLTAGGGNTQYF.

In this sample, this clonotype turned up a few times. CDR3 bases: TGCGCCAGCAGCATACTTGGACAGAATAATTCACCCCTCCACTTT. It is translated as CASSILGQNNSPLHF. V and J are TRBV5-1 and TRBJ1-6, with D perhaps TRBD1 (6 bases). The CDR3 loop spans 15 amino acids. Germline-derived CDR1 and CDR2 are SGHRS and YFSETQ. Trimming removed 4 bases at V and 5 bases at J, with 13 bases between.

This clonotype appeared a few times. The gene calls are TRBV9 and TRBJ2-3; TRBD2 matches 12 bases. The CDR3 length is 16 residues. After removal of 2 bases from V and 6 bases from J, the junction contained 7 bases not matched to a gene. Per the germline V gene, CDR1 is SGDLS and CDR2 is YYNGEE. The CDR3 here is CASSVGTSGRQDTQYF. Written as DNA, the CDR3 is TGTGCCAGCAGCGTCGGAACTAGCGGGAGGCAGGATACGCAGTATTTT.